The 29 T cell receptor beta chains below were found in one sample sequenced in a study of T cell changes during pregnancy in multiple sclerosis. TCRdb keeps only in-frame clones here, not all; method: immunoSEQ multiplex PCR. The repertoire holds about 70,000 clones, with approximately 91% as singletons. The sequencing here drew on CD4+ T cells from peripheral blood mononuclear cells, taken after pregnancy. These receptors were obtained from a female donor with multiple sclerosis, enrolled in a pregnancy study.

CDR3 region: CASSPRSRGLDTEAFF. The CDR3 bases are TGTGCCAGCTCACCACGGTCTAGGGGGCTGGACACTGAAGCTTTCTTT. The V and J genes are TRBV18 and TRBJ1-1; 7 bases are shared with TRBD1. Looked up from germline, CDR1 is KGHSH and CDR2 is LQKENI. The CDR3 length is 16 residues. Germline trimming cut 1 base from V and 3 bases from J; bases unmatched to any gene: 8.

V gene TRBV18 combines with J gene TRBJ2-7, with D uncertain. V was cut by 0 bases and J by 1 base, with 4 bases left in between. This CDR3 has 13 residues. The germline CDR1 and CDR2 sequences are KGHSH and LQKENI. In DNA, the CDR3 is TGTGCCAGCTCACCACCGTTATCCTACGAGCAGTACTTC. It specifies CASSPPLSYEQYF.

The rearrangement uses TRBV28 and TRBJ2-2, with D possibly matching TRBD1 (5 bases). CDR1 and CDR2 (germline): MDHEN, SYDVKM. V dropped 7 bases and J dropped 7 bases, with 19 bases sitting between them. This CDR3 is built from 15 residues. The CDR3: CASNTYPGSGGELFF. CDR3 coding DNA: TGTGCCAGCAATACTTACCCAGGGTCCGGCGGGGAGCTGTTTTTT.

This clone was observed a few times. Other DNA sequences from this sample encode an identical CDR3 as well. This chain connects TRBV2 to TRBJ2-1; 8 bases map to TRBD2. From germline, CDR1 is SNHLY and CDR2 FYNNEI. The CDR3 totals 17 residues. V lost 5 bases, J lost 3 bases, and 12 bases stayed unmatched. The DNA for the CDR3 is TGTGCCAGCAGTTACAGTAGCCTAGCGGGTGTCTACAATGAGCAGTTCTTC. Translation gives CASSYSSLAGVYNEQFF.

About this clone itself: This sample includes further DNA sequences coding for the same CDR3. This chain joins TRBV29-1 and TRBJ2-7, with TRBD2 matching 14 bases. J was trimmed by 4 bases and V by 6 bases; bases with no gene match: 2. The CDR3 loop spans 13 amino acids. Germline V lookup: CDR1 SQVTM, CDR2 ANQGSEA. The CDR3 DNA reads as TGCAGCGTCGGGACTAGCGGGAGTTACGAGCAGTACTTC. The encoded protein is CSVGTSGSYEQYF.

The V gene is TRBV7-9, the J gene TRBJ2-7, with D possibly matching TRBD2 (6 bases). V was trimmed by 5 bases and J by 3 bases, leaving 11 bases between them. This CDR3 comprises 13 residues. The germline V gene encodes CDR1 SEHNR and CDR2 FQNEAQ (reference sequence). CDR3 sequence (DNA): TGTGCCAGCAGCCCTCTCGGGGGCTACGAGCAGTACTTC. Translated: CASSPLGGYEQYF. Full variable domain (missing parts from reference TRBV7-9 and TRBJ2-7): DTGVSQNPRHKITKRGQNVTFRCDPISEHNRLYWYRQTLGQGPEFLTYFQNEAQLEKSRLLSDRFSAERPKGSFSTLEIQRTEQGDSAMYLCASSPLGGYEQYFGPGTRLTVT.

The CDR3 region has the DNA TGTGCCAGTAGTACTGGGACAGGGGGCGAGCAGTACTTC. Its translation is CASSTGTGGEQYF. The gene calls are TRBV19 and TRBJ2-7, with 11 positions matching TRBD1. V lost 4 bases, J lost 6 bases, and 2 bases stayed unmatched. The CDR3 is 13 residues long. Germline CDR1 LNHDA, CDR2 SQIVND (reference sequence).

CDR3 in DNA: TGCGCCAGCAGTGGGCCGGGGACTAGCGGGGGGGAGGTCAATGAGCAGTTCTTC. It translates to CASSGPGTSGGEVNEQFF. This rearrangement joins TRBV10-1 to TRBJ2-1, with TRBD2 matching 16 bases. The trim removed 4 bases at V and 6 bases at J, leaving 9 bases unmatched. The CDR3 spans 18 residues. The germline V gene has CDR1 WNHNN and CDR2 SYGVQD (reference sequence).

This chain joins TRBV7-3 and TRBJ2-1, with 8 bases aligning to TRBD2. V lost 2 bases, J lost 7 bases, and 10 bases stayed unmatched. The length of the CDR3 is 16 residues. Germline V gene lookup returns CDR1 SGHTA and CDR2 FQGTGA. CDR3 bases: TGTGCCAGCAGCTTAGATAGCAGCCGCGGGGGGAATGAGCAGTTCTTC. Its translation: CASSLDSSRGGNEQFF.

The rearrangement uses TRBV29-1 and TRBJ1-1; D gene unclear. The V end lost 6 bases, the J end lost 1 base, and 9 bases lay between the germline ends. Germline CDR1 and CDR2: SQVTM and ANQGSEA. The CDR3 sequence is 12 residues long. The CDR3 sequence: CSVGRRNTEAFF. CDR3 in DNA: TGCAGCGTGGGGAGACGGAACACTGAAGCTTTCTTT.

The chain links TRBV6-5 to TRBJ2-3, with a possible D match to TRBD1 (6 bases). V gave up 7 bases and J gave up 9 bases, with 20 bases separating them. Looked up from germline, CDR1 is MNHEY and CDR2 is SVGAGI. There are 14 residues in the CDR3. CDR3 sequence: CASTLLPKGETQYF. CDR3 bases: TGTGCCAGCACCCTATTACCAAAGGGGGAGACGCAGTATTTT.

DNA of the CDR3: TGTGCCAGTACACGGACAGGGGGCTACGAGCAGTACTTC. Its protein product is CASTRTGGYEQYF. This chain links TRBV27 with TRBJ2-7; 10 bases agree with TRBD1. Germline V gene sequence: CDR1 MNHEY, CDR2 SMNVEV (reference sequence). Unmatched junction bases numbered 5, after V lost 9 bases and J lost 3 bases. This CDR3 comprises 13 residues.

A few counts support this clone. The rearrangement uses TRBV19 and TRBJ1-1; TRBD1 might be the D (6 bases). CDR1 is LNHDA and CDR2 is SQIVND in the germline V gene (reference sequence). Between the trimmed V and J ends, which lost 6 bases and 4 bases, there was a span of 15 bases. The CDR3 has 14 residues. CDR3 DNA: TGTGCCAGTAGAACGACAGGAGAAAGCACTGAAGCTTTCTTT. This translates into CASRTTGESTEAFF.

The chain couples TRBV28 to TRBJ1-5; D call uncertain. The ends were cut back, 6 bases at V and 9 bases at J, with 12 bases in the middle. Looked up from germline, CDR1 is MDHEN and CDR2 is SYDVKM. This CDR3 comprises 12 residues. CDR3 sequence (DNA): TGTGCCAGCAGGCCCGGGGAGTCGCCCCAGCATTTT. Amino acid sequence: CASRPGESPQHF.

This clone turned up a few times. The CDR3 is CASSATGEGQPQHF. In nucleotides, the CDR3 is TGCGCCAGCAGCGCGACAGGGGAGGGGCAGCCCCAGCATTTT. The chain combines TRBV5-1 with TRBJ1-5; TRBD1 agrees at 8 bases. This CDR3 has 14 residues. J gave up 7 bases and V 4 bases, and 7 bases lay outside the gene matches. The germline CDR1 and CDR2 sequences are SGHRS and YFSETQ.

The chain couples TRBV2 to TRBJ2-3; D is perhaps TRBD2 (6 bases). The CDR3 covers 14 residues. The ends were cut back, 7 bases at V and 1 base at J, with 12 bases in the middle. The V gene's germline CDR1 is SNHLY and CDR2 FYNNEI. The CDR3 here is CASTTGAGTDTQYF. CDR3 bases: TGTGCCAGCACGACGGGAGCTGGCACAGATACGCAGTATTTT.

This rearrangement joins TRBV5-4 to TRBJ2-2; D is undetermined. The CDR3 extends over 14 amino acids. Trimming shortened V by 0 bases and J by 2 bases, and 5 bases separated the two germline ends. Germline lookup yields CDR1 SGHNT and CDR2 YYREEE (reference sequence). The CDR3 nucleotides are TGTGCCAGCAGCTTGGGGAGAAACACCGGGGAGCTGTTTTTT. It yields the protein CASSLGRNTGELFF. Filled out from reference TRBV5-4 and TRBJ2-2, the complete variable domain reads ETGVTQSPTHLIKTRGQQVTLRCSSQSGHNTVSWYQQALGQGPQFIFQYYREEENGRGNFPPRFSGLQFPNYSSELNVNALELDDSALYLCASSLGRNTGELFFGEGSRLTVL.

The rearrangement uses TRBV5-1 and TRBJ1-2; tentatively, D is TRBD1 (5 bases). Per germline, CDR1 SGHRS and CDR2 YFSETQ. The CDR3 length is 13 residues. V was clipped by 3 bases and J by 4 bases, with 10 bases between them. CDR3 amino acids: CASSSGTFYGYTF. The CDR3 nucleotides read TGCGCCAGCAGCTCCGGGACTTTCTATGGCTACACCTTC.

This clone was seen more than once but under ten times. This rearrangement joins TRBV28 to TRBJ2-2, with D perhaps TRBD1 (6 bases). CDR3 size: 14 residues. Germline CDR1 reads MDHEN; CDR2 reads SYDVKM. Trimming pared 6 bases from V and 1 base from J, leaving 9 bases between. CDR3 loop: CASRSGVNTGELFF. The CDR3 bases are TGTGCCAGCAGGTCAGGGGTGAACACCGGGGAGCTGTTTTTT. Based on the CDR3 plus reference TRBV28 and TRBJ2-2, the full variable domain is DVKVTQSSRYLVKRTGEKVFLECVQDMDHENMFWYRQDPGLGLRLIYFSYDVKMKEKGDIPEGYSVSREKKERFSLILESASTNQTSMYLCASRSGVNTGELFFGEGSRLTVL.

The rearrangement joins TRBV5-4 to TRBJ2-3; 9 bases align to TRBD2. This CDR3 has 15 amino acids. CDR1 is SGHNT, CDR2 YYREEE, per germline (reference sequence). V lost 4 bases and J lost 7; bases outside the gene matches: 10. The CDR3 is CASSQAGGLANTQYF. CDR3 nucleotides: TGTGCCAGCAGCCAAGCGGGGGGCCTTGCGAATACGCAGTATTTT.

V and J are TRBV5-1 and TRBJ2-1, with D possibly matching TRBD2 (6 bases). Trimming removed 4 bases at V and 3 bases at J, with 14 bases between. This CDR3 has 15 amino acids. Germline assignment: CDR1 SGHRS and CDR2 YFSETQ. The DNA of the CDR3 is TGCGCCAGCAGCAACCGGGACTTGTACTACAATGAGCAGTTCTTC. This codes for CASSNRDLYYNEQFF.

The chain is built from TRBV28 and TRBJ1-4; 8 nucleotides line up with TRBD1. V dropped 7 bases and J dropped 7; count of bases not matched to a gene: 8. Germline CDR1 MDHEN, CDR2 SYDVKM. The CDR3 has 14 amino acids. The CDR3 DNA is TGTGCCAGCATTAAGACAGGGGAGAGTGAAAAACTGTTTTTT. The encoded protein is CASIKTGESEKLFF.

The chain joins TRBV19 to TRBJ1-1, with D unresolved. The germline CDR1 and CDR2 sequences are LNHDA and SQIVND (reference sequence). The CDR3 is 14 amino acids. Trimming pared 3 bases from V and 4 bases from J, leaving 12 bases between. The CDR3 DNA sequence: TGTGCCAGTAGTATGGGCAGTACCCGCACTGAAGCTTTCTTT. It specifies CASSMGSTRTEAFF.

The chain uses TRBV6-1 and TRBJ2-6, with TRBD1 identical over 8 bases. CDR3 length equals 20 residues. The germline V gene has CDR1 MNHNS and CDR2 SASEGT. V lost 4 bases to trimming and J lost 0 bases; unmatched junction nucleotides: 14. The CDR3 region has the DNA TGTGCCAGCAGTGGAAGAGGGGTAGGACAGGGACGCTCTGGGGCCAACGTCCTGACTTTC. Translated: CASSGRGVGQGRSGANVLTF.

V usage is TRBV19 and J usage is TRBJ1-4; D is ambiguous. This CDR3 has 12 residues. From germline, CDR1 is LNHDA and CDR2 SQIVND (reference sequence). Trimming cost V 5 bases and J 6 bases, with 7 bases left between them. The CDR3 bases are TGTGCCAGTAGTGGCAGTTATGAAAAACTGTTTTTT. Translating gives CASSGSYEKLFF.

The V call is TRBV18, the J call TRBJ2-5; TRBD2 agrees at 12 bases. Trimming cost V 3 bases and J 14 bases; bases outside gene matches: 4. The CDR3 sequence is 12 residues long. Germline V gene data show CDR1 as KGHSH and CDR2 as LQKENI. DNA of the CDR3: TGTGCCAGCTCACCCCTAGCGGGGGGGTTCTACTTC. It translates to CASSPLAGGFYF. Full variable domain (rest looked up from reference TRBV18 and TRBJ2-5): NAGVMQNPRHLVRRRGQEARLRCSPMKGHSHVYWYRQLPEEGLKFMVYLQKENIIDESGMPKERFSAEFPKEGPSILRIQQVVRGDSAAYFCASSPLAGGFYFGPGTRLLVL.

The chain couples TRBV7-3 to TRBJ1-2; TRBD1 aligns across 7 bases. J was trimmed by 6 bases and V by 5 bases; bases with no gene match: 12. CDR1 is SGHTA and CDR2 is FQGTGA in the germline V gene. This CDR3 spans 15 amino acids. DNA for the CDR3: TGTGCCAGCAGCGCCGGCGGGGCGACAGGGCATGGCTACACCTTC. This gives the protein CASSAGGATGHGYTF.

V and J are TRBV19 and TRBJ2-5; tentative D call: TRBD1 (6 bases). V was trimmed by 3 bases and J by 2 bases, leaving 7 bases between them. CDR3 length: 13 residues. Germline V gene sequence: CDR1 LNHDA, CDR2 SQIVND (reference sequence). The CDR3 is CASSMTGQETQYF. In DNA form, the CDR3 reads TGTGCCAGTAGTATGACAGGTCAAGAGACCCAGTACTTC.

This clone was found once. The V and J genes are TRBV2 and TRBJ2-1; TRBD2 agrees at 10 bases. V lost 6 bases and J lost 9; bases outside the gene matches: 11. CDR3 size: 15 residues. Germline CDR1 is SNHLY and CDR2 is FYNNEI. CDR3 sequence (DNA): TGTGCCAGCAGGGCCCACAGCGGGGGGGCGACTGAGCAGTTCTTC. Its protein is CASRAHSGGATEQFF.